Listed here is a single TCR beta chain. The antigen remains undetermined. Assay used: immunoSEQ multiplex PCR; TCRdb lists only in-frame clones, some missing. This repertoire shows more than 45,000 clones, roughly 84% found once; its top ten account for approximately 2%. This sample stems from a study of lymphopenia after photon versus proton radiotherapy. Findings of the study overall: Survival link was tested only in deceased patients; proton benefit remains a possibility. Photon-treated patients lost naive T cells and TCR diversity; proton-treated stayed stable.

Trimming removed 4 bases at V and 5 bases at J, with 15 bases between. Germline CDR1 and CDR2: MNHEY and SMNVEV (reference sequence). The CDR3 covers 15 residues. Source: peripheral blood, taken from a patient treated with proton-based radiotherapy. This TCR derives from a man in his 60s with pancreatic cancer. The V call is TRBV27, the J call TRBJ2-4, with D possibly being TRBD1 or TRBD2 (5 bases each). CDR3 region: CASSSPVGDQNIQYF. The CDR3 DNA reads as TGTGCCAGCAGTTCTCCCGTGGGGGACCAAAACATTCAGTACTTC.